The TCR beta chain described here comes from a study of T cell repertoires in cytomegalovirus infection. Study details: Use of recently identified HLA-C-restricted and well-studied HLA-B-restricted CMV epitopes was part of the study. Signatures in public TCR beta sequences pointed to both CMV infection and matching HLA type. Overall study results and limits: CMV-specific HLA-C-restricted TCR beta clonotypes dominated the ex vivo response. Of the TCR beta families, the public ones yielded a cumulative frequency that identified carriers of CMV plus the relevant HLA.

In regard to this clonotype: What it recognizes is unknown.

The CDR3 spans 13 residues. Between the trimmed V and J ends, which lost 9 bases and 9 bases, there was a span of 21 bases. TCRdb used MiXCR to reprocess the reads, holding one entry per CDR3 protein. The sample shows approximately 910,000 distinct CDR3 sequences, around 29% of them seen only once. This sequence originates from a human donor in good health (CMV status not recorded). Some clones in this sample may be carry-over from other donors' samples. V usage is TRBV12-3 or TRBV12-4 and J usage is TRBJ2-7, with D unclear. The sample was cultured CD8+ T cells from PBMCs, taken from culture after CMV antigen stimulation. Here the CDR3 reads CASGDPATRRQYV. CDR3 DNA: TGTGCCAGTGGGGATCCAGCAACTCGTCGGCAGTACGTC.